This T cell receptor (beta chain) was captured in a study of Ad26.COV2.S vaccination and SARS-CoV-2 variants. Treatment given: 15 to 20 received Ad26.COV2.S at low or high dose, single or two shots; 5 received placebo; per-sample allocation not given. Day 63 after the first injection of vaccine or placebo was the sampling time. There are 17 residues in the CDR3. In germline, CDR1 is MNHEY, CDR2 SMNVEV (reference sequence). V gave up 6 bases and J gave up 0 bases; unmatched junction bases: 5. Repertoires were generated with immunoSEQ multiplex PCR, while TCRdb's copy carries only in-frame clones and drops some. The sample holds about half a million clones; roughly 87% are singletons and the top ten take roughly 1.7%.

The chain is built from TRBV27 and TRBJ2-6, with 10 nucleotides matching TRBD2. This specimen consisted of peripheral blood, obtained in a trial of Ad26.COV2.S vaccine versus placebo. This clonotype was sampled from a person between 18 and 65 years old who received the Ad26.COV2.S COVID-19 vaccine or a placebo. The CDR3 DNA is TGTGCCAGCAGACGGACTAGCGGTAACTCTGGGGCCAACGTCCTGACTTTC. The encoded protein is CASRRTSGNSGANVLTF.